The 32 T cell receptor beta chains below come from one sample, sequenced in a study of T cells expressing NK-cell markers. For each CDR3 protein, TCRdb gives one entry from its re-call of the 5' RACE reads, without DNA. This table lists about 440,000 distinct CDR3 sequences. The sample comprised blood T cells: a sorted CD56 or NKG2C T cell subset, CD4+ or CD8+ T cells, or bulk PBMC T cells (not recorded which). The receptors here all came from a woman between 18 and 70 years old in good health.

The chain recombines TRBV6-1 with TRBJ1-5; TCRdb indicates TRBD1, and absent DNA this call remains unverified. The CDR3 spans 17 residues. Germline assignment: CDR1 MNHNS and CDR2 SASEGT. CDR3: CASATGGFGYSNQPQHF.

The chain carries TRBV20-1 and TRBJ2-1; TCRdb reports TRBD2, a call that lacks DNA to check it against. The CDR3 loop spans 15 amino acids. Germline lookup yields CDR1 DFQATT and CDR2 SNEGSKA (reference sequence). CDR3 sequence: CSARDPGLRYNEQFF.

This chain connects TRBV7-2 to TRBJ2-7; TCRdb lists TRBD1, though no DNA is available to test this call. CDR1 and CDR2 (germline): SGHTA, FQGNSA. The CDR3 length is 15 residues. CDR3 sequence reads: CASSLEGAISYEQYF.

This chain connects TRBV10-2 to TRBJ2-5. The V gene's germline CDR1 is WSHSY and CDR2 SAAADI. The length of the CDR3 is 13 residues. The CDR3 spells CASSESQRETQYF.

J is TRBJ1-3 and V is TRBV7-9; no DNA is available, so the TRBD1 call from TCRdb remains unchecked. Germline CDR1 is SEHNR and CDR2 is FQNEAQ (reference sequence). This CDR3 has 14 amino acids. The CDR3 region is CASSFAGGGNTIYF.

V gene TRBV27 combines with J gene TRBJ1-1; with no DNA, the TCRdb D assignment of TRBD1 cannot be verified. Germline-derived CDR1 and CDR2 are MNHEY and SMNVEV (reference sequence). CDR3 length: 14 residues. CDR3 sequence reads: CASSYRGADTEAFF.

The chain has TRBV5-1 and TRBJ2-5; TCRdb's D call of TRBD2 is untestable without DNA. Germline V gene sequence: CDR1 SGHRS, CDR2 YFSETQ. This CDR3 region has 18 residues. CDR3: CASSLGRTSDQYQETQYF.

The chain has TRBV20-1 and TRBJ2-1; the TCRdb call, TRBD1, lacks DNA for checking. This CDR3 comprises 13 residues. Looked up from germline, CDR1 is DFQATT and CDR2 is SNEGSKA (reference sequence). CDR3 sequence reads: CSARVPPTNEQFF.

This chain connects TRBV7-2 to TRBJ2-1; the TCRdb call, TRBD1, lacks DNA for checking. Looked up from germline, CDR1 is SGHTA and CDR2 is FQGNSA. This CDR3 spans 15 amino acids. The CDR3 loop reads CASSSGQGPYNEQFF.

This chain joins TRBV5-6 and TRBJ2-5. The CDR3 has 13 residues. Germline V gene lookup returns CDR1 SGHDT and CDR2 YYEEEE. CDR3 in amino acids: CASSLWVQETQYF.

The V call is TRBV6-1, the J call TRBJ2-2; the TCRdb D gene call, TRBD1, has no DNA to confirm it. Per the germline V gene, CDR1 is MNHNS and CDR2 is SASEGT. CDR3 size: 14 residues. The CDR3 region is CASIKGGTLGELFF.

The chain joins TRBV25-1 to TRBJ2-2; TCRdb returns TRBD1, unconfirmable since there is no DNA. Germline CDR1 and CDR2: MGHDK and SYGVNS. The CDR3 extends over 16 amino acids. This chain's CDR3 is CASSEAGQVGTGELFF.

V gene TRBV5-5 combines with J gene TRBJ2-3; no DNA is available, so the TRBD2 call from TCRdb remains unchecked. CDR1 is SGHKS, CDR2 YYEKEE, per germline (reference sequence). The CDR3 is 14 residues long. The CDR3 here is CASIGLAFPDTQYF.

This sequence joins TRBV2 and TRBJ2-3; TCRdb calls TRBD2, which cannot be checked without DNA. Germline V gene lookup returns CDR1 SNHLY and CDR2 FYNNEI. The CDR3 loop spans 16 amino acids. The CDR3 sequence is CASSDLEAGLTDTQYF. Full variable domain (remainder filled in from reference TRBV2 and TRBJ2-3): EPEVTQTPSHQVTQMGQEVILRCVPISNHLYFYWYRQILGQKVEFLVSFYNNEISEKSEIFDDQFSVERPDGSNFTLKIRSTKLEDSAMYFCASSDLEAGLTDTQYFGPGTRLTVL.

The chain carries TRBV11-2 and TRBJ1-6; there is no DNA to check the TCRdb D call of TRBD1. There are 13 residues in the CDR3. Germline-derived CDR1 and CDR2 are SGHAT and FQNNGV. This chain's CDR3 is CASSPRTDSPLHF.

The chain carries TRBV5-8 and TRBJ1-2. Germline V gene data show CDR1 as SGHTS and CDR2 as YDEGEE. The CDR3 consists of 11 residues. The chain's CDR3 is CASSSRKGYTF. Combining the CDR3 with reference TRBV5-8 and TRBJ1-2 gives the whole variable domain EAGVTQSPTHLIKTRGQQATLRCSPISGHTSVYWYQQALGLGLQFLLWYDEGEERNRGNFPPRFSGRQFPNYSSELNVNALELEDSALYLCASSSRKGYTFGSGTRLTVV.

The J gene is TRBJ2-1, the V gene TRBV20-1; the TRBD2 assignment by TCRdb is unverifiable without DNA. This CDR3 contains 15 residues. CDR1 and CDR2 (germline): DFQATT, SNEGSKA (reference sequence). CDR3 loop: CSARAGGSGSGEQFF.

The chain combines TRBV6-1 with TRBJ1-6. The germline V gene encodes CDR1 MNHNS and CDR2 SASEGT. CDR3 length equals 13 residues. The CDR3 is CASSERTAYSLHF.

The genes are TRBV7-3 and TRBJ2-1; TCRdb proposes TRBD1, but this gene call is untestable without DNA. The germline V gene has CDR1 SGHTA and CDR2 FQGTGA. There are 14 residues in the CDR3. The CDR3 loop reads CASSIQQGQGEQFF. The full variable domain, its missing parts supplied by reference TRBV7-3 and TRBJ2-1, is GAGVSQTPSNKVTEKGKYVELRCDPISGHTALYWYRQSLGQGPEFLIYFQGTGAADDSGLPNDRFFAVRPEGSVSTLKIQRTERGDSAVYLCASSIQQGQGEQFFGPGTRLTVL.

This chain joins TRBV7-9 and TRBJ1-5; the TRBD1 assignment by TCRdb is unverifiable without DNA. There are 14 residues in the CDR3. The germline V gene encodes CDR1 SEHNR and CDR2 FQNEAQ (reference sequence). The CDR3 loop is CASSLFPGPQPQHF.

The chain has TRBV7-2 and TRBJ2-1. Germline V gene data show CDR1 as SGHTA and CDR2 as FQGNSA. This CDR3 comprises 13 residues. The CDR3 is CASSFWEDSEQFF.

The chain links TRBV5-5 to TRBJ2-3; TCRdb designates TRBD2, a call that cannot be tested without DNA. This CDR3 region has 13 residues. Per germline, CDR1 SGHKS and CDR2 YYEKEE (reference sequence). CDR3: CASSSTSVDTQYF.

This chain's CDR3 is CASSIPQEKLFF. The genes are TRBV12-3 or TRBV12-4 and TRBJ1-4. CDR3 length: 12 amino acids.

V gene TRBV6-5 combines with J gene TRBJ2-3; TCRdb indicates TRBD1, and absent DNA this call remains unverified. Germline CDR1 is MNHEY and CDR2 is SVGAGI. CDR3 length equals 15 residues. CDR3 region: CASSYSGGPADTQYF.

CDR3 sequence: CATGWDSNSPLHF. The gene calls are TRBV6-1 and TRBJ1-6; TCRdb designates TRBD1, a call that cannot be tested without DNA. This CDR3 spans 13 amino acids. Germline V gene data show CDR1 as MNHNS and CDR2 as SASEGT.

V usage is TRBV20-1 and J usage is TRBJ2-3. CDR1 is DFQATT and CDR2 is SNEGSKA in the germline V gene (reference sequence). This CDR3 contains 12 residues. The CDR3 spells CSAREWEDTQYF.

The chain couples TRBV5-1 to TRBJ2-5; checking the TCRdb D call of TRBD2 is not possible without DNA. CDR1 is SGHRS and CDR2 is YFSETQ in the germline V gene. The CDR3 loop spans 14 amino acids. The CDR3 region is CASRKDGEVETQYF.

The chain links TRBV7-8 to TRBJ1-1; without DNA, the TCRdb call of TRBD1 cannot be checked. Germline CDR1 reads SGHVS; CDR2 reads FQNEAQ. The CDR3 consists of 12 residues. CDR3 sequence reads: CASSWGDTEAFF.

The chain combines TRBV5-6 with TRBJ1-1; TCRdb's D call of TRBD1 is untestable without DNA. CDR1 is SGHDT and CDR2 is YYEEEE in the germline V gene. This CDR3 is 13 amino acids long. CDR3 amino acids: CASSYLQGARAFF.

The chain employs TRBV3-1 and TRBJ1-6. In germline, CDR1 is LGHDT, CDR2 YNNKEL (reference sequence). The CDR3 is 15 residues long. CDR3 sequence: CASSQARHLDSPLHF.

The chain is built from TRBV15 and TRBJ2-4; the TRBD1 assignment by TCRdb is unverifiable without DNA. This CDR3 has 12 residues. CDR1 is LNHNV and CDR2 is YYDKDF in the germline V gene (reference sequence). The CDR3 sequence: CATSREGQIQYF.

The chain uses TRBV30 and TRBJ2-6. The CDR3 totals 12 residues. CDR1 GTSNPN and CDR2 SVGIG come from the germline V gene (reference sequence). CDR3 sequence reads: CAWITGANVLTF.